Each of the 9 T cell receptor beta chains below was sequenced from the same sample in a study of T cell clonotyping in hematopoietic cell transplantation. Time point: recipient sample about 28 days before transplant, after cytoreduction. Sequencing was performed with immunoSEQ multiplex PCR; in TCRdb, only in-frame clones are kept and a portion is missing. The data hold 2,500 to 3,500 clones, with 90% to 97% observed a single time. This sample comprised peripheral blood mononuclear cells, obtained before stem cell transplant. These receptors came from a woman aged 45-60 years with chronic myeloid leukemia. Some clones in this sample may be carry-over from other donors' samples.

The chain is built from TRBV19 and TRBJ2-2; perhaps TRBD2 as D (5 bases). Germline V gives CDR1 LNHDA, CDR2 SQIVND (reference sequence). The V end was cut by 1 base, the J end by 4 bases, with 7 bases between. The CDR3 length is 14 residues. DNA of the CDR3: TGTGCCAGTAGTATAGGGGCGGGCACCGGGGAGCTGTTTTTT. As protein: CASSIGAGTGELFF. The entire variable domain, with the rest obtained from reference TRBV19 and TRBJ2-2, is as follows: DGGITQSPKYLFRKEGQNVTLSCEQNLNHDAMYWYRQDPGQGLRLIYYSQIVNDFQKGDIAEGYSVSREKKESFPLTVTSAQKNPTAFYLCASSIGAGTGELFFGEGSRLTVL.

The chain joins TRBV28 to TRBJ2-5; D is perhaps TRBD2 (5 bases). The CDR3 contains 14 residues. Trimming removed 5 bases at V and 0 bases at J, with 10 bases between. Germline-derived CDR1 and CDR2 are MDHEN and SYDVKM. The CDR3 here is CASSRRGNQETQYF. CDR3 bases: TGTGCCAGCAGTCGGAGAGGGAACCAAGAGACCCAGTACTTC.

The chain carries TRBV6-1 and TRBJ1-1; 9 nucleotides line up with TRBD1. V shed 8 bases, J shed 10 bases, and the junction held 11 bases outside the gene matches. CDR1 MNHNS and CDR2 SASEGT come from the germline V gene. This CDR3 is built from 13 residues. CDR3 region: CASSRDREHGAFF. The CDR3 DNA sequence: TGTGCCAGCTCCCGGGACAGGGAGCATGGAGCTTTCTTT.

J is TRBJ2-2 and V is TRBV11-3, with D perhaps matching TRBD2 (6 bases). Germline CDR1 reads SGHNT; CDR2 reads YENEEA. The CDR3 loop spans 14 amino acids. With 5 bases removed from V and 4 bases from J, the gap between germline ends came to 11 bases. CDR3 bases: TGTGCCAGCAGCCCCAGGAGGGCCACCGGGGAGCTGTTTTTT. Residues: CASSPRRATGELFF.

The CDR3 reads CATSIGRSTDTQYF. The CDR3 coding sequence is TGTGCCACCAGCATCGGACGGAGCACAGATACGCAGTATTTT. This rearrangement joins TRBV15 to TRBJ2-3, with unresolved D. The ends were cut back, 4 bases at V and 0 bases at J, with 8 bases in the middle. Germline lookup yields CDR1 LNHNV and CDR2 YYDKDF (reference sequence). There are 14 residues in the CDR3.

The chain employs TRBV4-2 and TRBJ2-1; TRBD2 might be the D (6 bases). The germline V gene has CDR1 LGHNA and CDR2 YNFKEQ. The germline V and J ends were trimmed by 0 bases and 0 bases, with 15 bases remaining between them. The CDR3 extends over 18 amino acids. The CDR3 DNA reads as TGTGCCAGCAGCCAAGACATGGGGGGAAAAAGCTCCTACAATGAGCAGTTCTTC. Its protein is CASSQDMGGKSSYNEQFF.

The chain is built from TRBV7-8 and TRBJ1-2, with D perhaps matching TRBD1 (6 bases). Looked up from germline, CDR1 is SGHVS and CDR2 is FQNEAQ. CDR3 length: 13 residues. Trimming left V 6 bases short and J 8 bases short, with 16 bases between. The CDR3 is CASRPTGTRGYTF. The CDR3 DNA reads as TGTGCCAGCAGACCAACAGGGACTAGGGGCTACACCTTC.

The rearrangement links TRBV25-1 to TRBJ1-1, with D possibly TRBD1 on 6 matching bases. The CDR3 is made up of 13 amino acids. Germline V gene sequence: CDR1 MGHDK, CDR2 SYGVNS. Trimming pared 8 bases from V and 4 bases from J, leaving 14 bases between. For the CDR3, the DNA is TGTGCCAGCTACCAGACAGGCCTCACTGAAGCTTTCTTT. Translating it yields CASYQTGLTEAFF.

The chain uses TRBV10-1 and TRBJ1-5, with D unresolved. From germline, CDR1 is WNHNN and CDR2 SYGVQD (reference sequence). Trimming stripped 1 base from V and 5 bases from J, with 3 bases between. There are 12 residues in the CDR3. The CDR3 sequence is CASSEYYQPQHF. CDR3 nucleotide sequence: TGCGCCAGCAGTGAGTATTATCAGCCCCAGCATTTT.